This T cell receptor (beta chain) was documented in a study of metastatic and nonmetastatic thyroid tumors. Overall study: A comparison of repertoires was made across blood and tumor or nodule tissue from malignant and benign thyroid patients. Study-wide findings and caveats: Malignant tumors reportedly showed significantly higher TCR beta diversity than benign nodules in both blood and tumor.

The authors' processing: For papillary thyroid cancer, a distant-metastasis classifier was constructed from CDR3 differences observed across clinicopathological groups. TCRdb called clones again from the PCR reads with MiXCR. The authors' filters were not applied to this entry. Of around 17,000 clones in the sample, roughly 22% were seen once. No treatment of any kind had been given to any patient before thyroid surgery. V lost 2 bases to trimming and J lost 4 bases, with 19 bases between them. The CDR3 runs 17 residues. Germline-derived CDR1 and CDR2 are MNHNY and SVGAGI (reference sequence). To note about this clone: Its antigen is currently unknown.

Sequencing used adjacent normal tissue. The chain recombines TRBV6-6 with TRBJ2-3; perhaps TRBD1 as D (6 bases). This receptor was obtained from a female donor with papillary thyroid cancer or a benign thyroid nodule (not recorded which). Some clones in this sample may be carry-over from other donors' samples. Written as DNA, the CDR3 is TGTGCCAGCAGTTACCTTACGGGCGACAGGTGGGCAGATACGCAGTATTTT. Protein product: CASSYLTGDRWADTQYF.